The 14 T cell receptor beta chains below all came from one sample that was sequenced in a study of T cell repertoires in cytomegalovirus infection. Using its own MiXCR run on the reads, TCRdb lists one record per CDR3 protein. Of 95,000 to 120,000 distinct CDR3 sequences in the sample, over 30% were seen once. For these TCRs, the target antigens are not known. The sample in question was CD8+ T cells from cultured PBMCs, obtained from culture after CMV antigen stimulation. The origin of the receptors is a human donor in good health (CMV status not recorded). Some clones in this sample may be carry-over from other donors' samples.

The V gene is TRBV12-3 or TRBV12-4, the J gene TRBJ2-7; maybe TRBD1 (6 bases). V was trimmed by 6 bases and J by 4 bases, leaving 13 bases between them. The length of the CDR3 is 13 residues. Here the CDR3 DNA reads TGTGCCAGCAGCACAGGGCCCGGGTACGAGCAGTACTTC. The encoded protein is CASSTGPGYEQYF.

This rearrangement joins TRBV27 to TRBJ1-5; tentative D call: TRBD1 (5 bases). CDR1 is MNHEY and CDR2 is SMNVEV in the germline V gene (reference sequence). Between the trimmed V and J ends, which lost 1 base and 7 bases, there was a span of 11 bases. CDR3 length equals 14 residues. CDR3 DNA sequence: TGTGCCAGCAGTTTATATGGGGGGTCCCAGCCCCAGCATTTT. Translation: CASSLYGGSQPQHF.

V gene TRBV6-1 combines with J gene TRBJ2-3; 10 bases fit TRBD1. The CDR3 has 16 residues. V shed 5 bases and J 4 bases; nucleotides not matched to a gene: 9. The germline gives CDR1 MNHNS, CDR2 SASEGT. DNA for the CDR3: TGTGCCAGCAGTCCTCCGGGACAGGGGAACCCAGATACGCAGTATTTT. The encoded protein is CASSPPGQGNPDTQYF.

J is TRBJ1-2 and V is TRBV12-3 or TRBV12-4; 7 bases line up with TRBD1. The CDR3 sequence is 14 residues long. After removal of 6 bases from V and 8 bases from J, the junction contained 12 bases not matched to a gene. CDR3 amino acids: CASSGGRGSYGYTF. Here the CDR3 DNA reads TGTGCCAGCAGCGGCGGCAGGGGGTCATACGGCTACACCTTC.

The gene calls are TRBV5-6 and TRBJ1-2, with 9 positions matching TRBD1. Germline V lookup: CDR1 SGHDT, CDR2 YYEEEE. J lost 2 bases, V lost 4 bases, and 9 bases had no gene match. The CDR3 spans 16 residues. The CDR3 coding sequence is TGTGCCAGCAGCGCCCGACAGGGGGTTACCAACTATGGCTACACCTTC. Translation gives CASSARQGVTNYGYTF. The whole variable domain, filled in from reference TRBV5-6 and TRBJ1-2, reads DAGVTQSPTHLIKTRGQQVTLRCSPKSGHDTVSWYQQALGQGPQFIFQYYEEEERQRGNFPDRFSGHQFPNYSSELNVNALLLGDSALYLCASSARQGVTNYGYTFGSGTRLTVV.

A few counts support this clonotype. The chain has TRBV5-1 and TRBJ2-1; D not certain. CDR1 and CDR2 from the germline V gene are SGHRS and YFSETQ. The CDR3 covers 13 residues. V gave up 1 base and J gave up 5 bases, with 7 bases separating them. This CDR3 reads CASSLSVDNEQFF. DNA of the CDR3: TGCGCCAGCAGCTTGTCTGTTGACAATGAGCAGTTCTTC.

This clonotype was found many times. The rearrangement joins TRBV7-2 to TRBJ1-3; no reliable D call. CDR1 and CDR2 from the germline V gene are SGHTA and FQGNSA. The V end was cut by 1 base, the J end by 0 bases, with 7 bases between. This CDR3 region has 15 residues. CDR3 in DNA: TGTGCCAGCAGCTTAGACCCGGGCTCTGGAAACACCATATATTTT. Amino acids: CASSLDPGSGNTIYF. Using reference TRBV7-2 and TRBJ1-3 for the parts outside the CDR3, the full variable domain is GAGVSQSPSNKVTEKGKDVELRCDPISGHTALYWYRQSLGQGLEFLIYFQGNSAPDKSGLPSDRFSAERTGGSVSTLTIQRTQQEDSAVYLCASSLDPGSGNTIYFGEGSWLTVV.

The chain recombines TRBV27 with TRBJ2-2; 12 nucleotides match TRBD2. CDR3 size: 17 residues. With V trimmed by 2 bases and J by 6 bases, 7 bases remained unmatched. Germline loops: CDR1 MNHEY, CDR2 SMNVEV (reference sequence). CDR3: CASSLPLAGGRAGELFF. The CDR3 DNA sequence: TGTGCCAGCAGTTTACCACTAGCGGGGGGAAGGGCCGGGGAGCTGTTTTTT.

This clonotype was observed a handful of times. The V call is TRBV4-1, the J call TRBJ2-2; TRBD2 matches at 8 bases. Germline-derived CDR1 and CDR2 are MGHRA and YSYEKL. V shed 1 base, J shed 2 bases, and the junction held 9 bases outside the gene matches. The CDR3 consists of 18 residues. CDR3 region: CASSQGAGGAGNTGELFF. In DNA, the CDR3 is TGCGCCAGCAGCCAAGGGGCCGGGGGGGCAGGAAACACCGGGGAGCTGTTTTTT.

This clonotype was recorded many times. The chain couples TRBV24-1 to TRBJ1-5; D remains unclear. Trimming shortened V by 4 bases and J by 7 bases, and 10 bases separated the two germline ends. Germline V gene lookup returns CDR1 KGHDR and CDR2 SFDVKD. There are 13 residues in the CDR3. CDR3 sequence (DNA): TGTGCCACCAGTGAAACGGCCAGCCAGCCCCAGCATTTT. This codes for CATSETASQPQHF.

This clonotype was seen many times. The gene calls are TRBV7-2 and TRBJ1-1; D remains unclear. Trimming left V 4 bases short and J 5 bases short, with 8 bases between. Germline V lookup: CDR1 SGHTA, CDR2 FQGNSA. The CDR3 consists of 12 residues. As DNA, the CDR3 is TGTGCCAGCAGCTCCCCGTGGACTGAAGCTTTCTTT. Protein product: CASSSPWTEAFF.

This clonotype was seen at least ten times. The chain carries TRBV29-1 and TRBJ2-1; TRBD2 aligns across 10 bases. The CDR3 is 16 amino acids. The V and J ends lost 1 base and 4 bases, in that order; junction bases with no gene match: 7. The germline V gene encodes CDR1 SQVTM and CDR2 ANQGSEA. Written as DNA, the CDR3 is TGCAGCGTTGAAGGGTTGCAGCGGGGGGGTTACAATGAGCAGTTCTTC. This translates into CSVEGLQRGGYNEQFF.

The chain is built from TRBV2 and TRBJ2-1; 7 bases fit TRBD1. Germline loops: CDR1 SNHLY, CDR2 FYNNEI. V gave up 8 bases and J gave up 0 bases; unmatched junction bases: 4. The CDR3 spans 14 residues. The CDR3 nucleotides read TGTGCCAGCTTAGGACAGGACTCCTACAATGAGCAGTTCTTC. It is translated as CASLGQDSYNEQFF.

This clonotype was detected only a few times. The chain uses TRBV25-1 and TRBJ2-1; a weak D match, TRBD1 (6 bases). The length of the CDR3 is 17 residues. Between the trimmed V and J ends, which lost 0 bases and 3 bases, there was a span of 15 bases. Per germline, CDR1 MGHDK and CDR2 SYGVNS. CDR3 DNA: TGTGCCAGCAGTGAATATGTGGGCAGGGGTATCTACAATGAGCAGTTCTTC. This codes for CASSEYVGRGIYNEQFF.